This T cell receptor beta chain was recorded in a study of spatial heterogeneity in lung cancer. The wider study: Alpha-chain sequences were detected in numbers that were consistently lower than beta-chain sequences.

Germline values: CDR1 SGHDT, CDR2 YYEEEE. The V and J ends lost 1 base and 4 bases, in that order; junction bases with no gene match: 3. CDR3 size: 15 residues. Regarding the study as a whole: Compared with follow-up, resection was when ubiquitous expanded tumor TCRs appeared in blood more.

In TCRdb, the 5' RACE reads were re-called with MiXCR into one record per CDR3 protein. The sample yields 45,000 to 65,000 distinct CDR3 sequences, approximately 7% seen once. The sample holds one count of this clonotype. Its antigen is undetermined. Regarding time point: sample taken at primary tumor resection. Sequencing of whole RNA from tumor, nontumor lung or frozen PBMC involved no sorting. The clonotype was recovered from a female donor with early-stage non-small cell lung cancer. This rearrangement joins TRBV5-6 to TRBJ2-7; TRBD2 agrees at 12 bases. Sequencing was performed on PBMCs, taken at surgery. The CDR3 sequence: CASSLLGLAGYEQYF. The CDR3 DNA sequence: TGTGCCAGCAGCTTGTTAGGACTAGCGGGGTACGAGCAGTACTTC. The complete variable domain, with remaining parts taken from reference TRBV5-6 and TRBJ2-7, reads DAGVTQSPTHLIKTRGQQVTLRCSPKSGHDTVSWYQQALGQGPQFIFQYYEEEERQRGNFPDRFSGHQFPNYSSELNVNALLLGDSALYLCASSLLGLAGYEQYFGPGTRLTVT.